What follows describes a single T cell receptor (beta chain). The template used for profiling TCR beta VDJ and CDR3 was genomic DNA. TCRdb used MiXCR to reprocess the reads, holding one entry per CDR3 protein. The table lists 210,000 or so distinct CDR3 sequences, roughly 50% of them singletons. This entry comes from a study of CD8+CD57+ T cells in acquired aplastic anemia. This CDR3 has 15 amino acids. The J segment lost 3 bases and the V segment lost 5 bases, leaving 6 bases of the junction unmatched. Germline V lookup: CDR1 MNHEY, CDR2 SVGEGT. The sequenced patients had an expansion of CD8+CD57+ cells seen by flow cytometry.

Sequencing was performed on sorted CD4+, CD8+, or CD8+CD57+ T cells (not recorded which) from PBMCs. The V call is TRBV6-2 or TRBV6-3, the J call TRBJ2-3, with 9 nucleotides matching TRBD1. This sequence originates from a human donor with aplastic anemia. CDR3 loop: CASSPPGQGTDTQYF. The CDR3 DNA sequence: TGTGCCAGCAGTCCCCCGGGACAGGGAACAGATACGCAGTATTTT.